One sample yielded the 17 T cell receptor beta chains listed below, sequenced in a study of T-cell memory formation after mild COVID-19. TCRdb analysed the 5' RACE reads with MiXCR anew, one entry per CDR3 protein. Of 470,000 or so distinct CDR3 sequences in the sample, around a sixth were seen once. The sample comprised PBMCs or a T cell subset sorted from them (not recorded which). The receptors derive from an adult woman who had mild COVID-19 (a few samples of this study predate the infection). Cell type and time point are not known.

This clonotype appeared a few times. The chain recombines TRBV12-3 or TRBV12-4 with TRBJ2-7; D is uncertain. This CDR3 comprises 15 residues. With 4 bases removed from V and 0 bases from J, the gap between germline ends came to 13 bases. The DNA of the CDR3 is TGTGCCAGCAGTTCCCTCGCGTTAGGCTCCTACGAGCAGTACTTC. Translated: CASSSLALGSYEQYF.

This clonotype has more than one count but fewer than ten. V is TRBV7-9 and J is TRBJ1-4, with D uncertain. Germline V gives CDR1 SEHNR, CDR2 FQNEAQ (reference sequence). The ends were cut back, 3 bases at V and 2 bases at J, with 1 base in the middle. This CDR3 region has 12 residues. CDR3 sequence: CASSFTNEKLFF. DNA of the CDR3: TGTGCCAGCAGCTTCACTAATGAAAAACTGTTTTTT.

This chain links TRBV5-1 with TRBJ1-1; 8 nucleotides match TRBD1. Trimming took 2 bases from V and 7 from J; bases not matched to a gene: 4. The CDR3 has 13 amino acids. Per germline, CDR1 SGHRS and CDR2 YFSETQ. CDR3 residues: CASSFGTGHEAFF. The DNA of the CDR3 is TGCGCCAGCAGCTTTGGGACAGGCCATGAAGCTTTCTTT.

This sequence joins TRBV5-1 and TRBJ1-3, with D uncertain. The CDR3 loop spans 15 amino acids. In germline, CDR1 is SGHRS, CDR2 YFSETQ. The V and J ends lost 0 bases and 3 bases respectively, with 10 bases between them. The CDR3 protein is CASSLEGMSGNTIYF. The CDR3 DNA follows: TGCGCCAGCAGCTTGGAAGGCATGAGTGGAAACACCATATATTTT.

This chain uses TRBV12-3 or TRBV12-4 with TRBJ2-3; 12 bases are a match to TRBD2. V lost 5 bases and J lost 2; bases outside the gene matches: 11. The CDR3 has 18 amino acids. CDR3 protein: CASSVLAGGRGPTDTQYF. The CDR3 coding sequence is TGTGCCAGCAGTGTACTAGCGGGGGGCCGGGGCCCCACAGATACGCAGTATTTT.

V usage is TRBV19 and J usage is TRBJ2-7; 7 bases fit TRBD2. CDR1 is LNHDA and CDR2 is SQIVND in the germline V gene (reference sequence). The CDR3 is made up of 15 amino acids. The junction had 8 bases not matched to a gene; V was cut back by 3 bases and J by 3 bases. Here the CDR3 DNA reads TGTGCCAGTAGTATTGCCGGGGGGATCGTCTACGAGCAGTACTTC. This sequence encodes CASSIAGGIVYEQYF.

This clonotype was seen a handful of times. The V gene is TRBV10-3, the J gene TRBJ1-1; D gene uncertain. CDR1 is ENHRY and CDR2 is SYGVKD in the germline V gene. This CDR3 is built from 16 residues. The V end lost 2 bases, the J end lost 1 base, and 14 bases lay between the germline ends. The CDR3 spells CAISEVGYSRNTEAFF. DNA of the CDR3: TGTGCCATCAGTGAGGTGGGTTATTCTCGGAACACTGAAGCTTTCTTT.

The sample holds a few counts of this clonotype. The chain recombines TRBV7-8 with TRBJ2-3; 8 nucleotides line up with TRBD2. Germline assignment: CDR1 SGHVS and CDR2 FQNEAQ. The CDR3 totals 15 residues. After removal of 4 bases from V and 3 bases from J, the junction contained 6 bases not matched to a gene. Here the CDR3 DNA reads TGTGCCAGCAGCTCGAAGCGGGAGCGGACAGATACGCAGTATTTT. It is translated as CASSSKRERTDTQYF.

The chain uses TRBV6-6 and TRBJ2-5, with TRBD2 as a possible D gene (5 bases). Germline V lookup: CDR1 MNHNY, CDR2 SVGAGI (reference sequence). Trimming cost V 5 bases and J 5 bases, with 15 bases left between them. This CDR3 region has 14 residues. The CDR3 bases are TGTGCCAGCAGTCTTACCACGTCGGGGGAGACCCAGTACTTC. Translation gives CASSLTTSGETQYF.

This chain links TRBV6-6 with TRBJ1-3; 11 bases map to TRBD1. Germline V gene lookup returns CDR1 MNHNY and CDR2 SVGAGI (reference sequence). The CDR3 is 17 amino acids. Trimming cost V 1 base and J 4 bases; bases outside gene matches: 6. The CDR3 here is CASSYYQDRGRGNTIYF. The CDR3 DNA is TGTGCCAGCAGTTACTACCAGGACAGGGGGCGAGGAAACACCATATATTTT.

The chain is built from TRBV3-1 and TRBJ1-1; no clear D. Per the germline V gene, CDR1 is LGHDT and CDR2 is YNNKEL (reference sequence). V was shortened by 5 bases and J by 1 base, with 5 bases between the two germline ends. The CDR3 is made up of 12 amino acids. DNA for the CDR3: TGTGCCAGCAGCTCAGCGAACACTGAAGCTTTCTTT. It specifies CASSSANTEAFF.

This clonotype was detected only a few times. This chain's CDR3 is CASSPKGQGSNIQYF. The CDR3 nucleotides are TGCGCCAGCAGCCCAAAGGGGCAGGGATCCAACATTCAGTACTTC. The genes are TRBV5-1 and TRBJ2-4, with D perhaps matching TRBD1 (5 bases). The CDR3 is 15 amino acids. CDR1 is SGHRS and CDR2 is YFSETQ in the germline V gene. V was pared by 4 bases and J by 7 bases, with 18 bases between. The whole variable domain, filled in from reference TRBV5-1 and TRBJ2-4, reads KAGVTQTPRYLIKTRGQQVTLSCSPISGHRSVSWYQQTPGQGLQFLFEYFSETQRNKGNFPGRFSGRQFSNSRSEMNVSTLELGDSALYLCASSPKGQGSNIQYFGAGTRLSVL.

This clonotype appeared many times. The V gene is TRBV5-1, the J gene TRBJ2-1; TRBD2 matches at 9 bases. Germline V gene sequence: CDR1 SGHRS, CDR2 YFSETQ. The CDR3 runs to 15 residues. V was pared by 0 bases and J by 5 bases, with 3 bases of the junction left unmatched. CDR3 nucleotides: TGCGCCAGCAGCTTGGCAGCGGGGGGCCACAATGAGCAGTTCTTC. Protein sequence: CASSLAAGGHNEQFF.

This clonotype was counted once. One end of the junction fails to match germline, which may point to a read error. The V call is TRBV20-1, the J call TRBJ2-2; weak D call: TRBD2 (6 bases). CDR3 length equals 16 residues. Germline values: CDR1 DFQATT, CDR2 SNEGSKA (reference sequence). This CDR3 reads CSEQDFRLGSTGEVFF. The CDR3 DNA follows: TGCAGTGAACAGGATTTCCGACTGGGTAGCACCGGGGAGGTGTTTTTT.

This clonotype showed up just a few times. This chain connects TRBV5-1 to TRBJ2-2, with 8 bases matching TRBD1. J was trimmed by 6 bases and V by 3 bases; bases with no gene match: 7. The CDR3 is made up of 15 amino acids. CDR1 and CDR2 (germline): SGHRS, YFSETQ. The CDR3 reads CASSSAGTGSGELFF. The DNA for the CDR3 is TGCGCCAGCAGCTCAGCCGGGACAGGTTCCGGGGAGCTGTTTTTT.

This clonotype has only a few counts. This rearrangement joins TRBV6-5 to TRBJ1-1; TRBD1 is a possible D gene (5 bases). This CDR3 has 16 amino acids. V gave up 0 bases and J gave up 1 base, with 12 bases separating them. The V gene's germline CDR1 is MNHEY and CDR2 SVGAGI. CDR3 in DNA: TGTGCCAGCAGTTACTCGAGGACACGGGGGAACACTGAAGCTTTCTTT. It specifies CASSYSRTRGNTEAFF.

The J gene is TRBJ2-5, the V gene TRBV10-3; D gene ambiguous. The V end lost 0 bases, the J end lost 3 bases, and 8 bases lay between the germline ends. CDR1 is ENHRY and CDR2 is SYGVKD in the germline V gene. This CDR3 is 14 amino acids long. The CDR3 region is CAISESVQKETQYF. The CDR3, as DNA: TGTGCCATCAGTGAGTCGGTGCAAAAAGAGACCCAGTACTTC.